This TCR beta chain comes out of a study of blood T cells in healthy people across ages. The second PCR ran about 6 to 11 cycles with a sample-barcoded 5' primer and J-beta primers. Via MiXCR, TCRdb re-called the 5' RACE reads, giving one row per CDR3 protein. The data show fewer than 950,000 distinct CDR3 sequences, with roughly 50% seen just once and about 42% held by the top ten. This clonotype occurred a few times. Its antigen remains unknown. Trimming left V 4 bases short and J 6 bases short, with 18 bases between. This CDR3 is built from 15 residues. Germline-derived CDR1 and CDR2 are SGHTA and FQGNSA. Broader study findings: Greater diversity and more naive CD4+ cells were seen in long-lived donors than in aged donors. From one million sequenced T cells, diversity estimates were lower bounds.

This chain links TRBV7-2 with TRBJ2-5; the D gene could be TRBD1 or TRBD2 (5 bases each). Sample: blood. The TCR originated in an elderly man in good health. This chain's CDR3 is CASSSRAPKGQTQYF. DNA for the CDR3: TGTGCCAGCAGCTCGAGGGCCCCCAAGGGACAGACCCAGTACTTC.